This T cell receptor (beta chain) was sequenced during a study of technical replicates of blood from a handful of donors. The assay was immunoSEQ multiplex PCR, and TCRdb's table has in-frame clones only and misses some. Among around 78,000 clones, roughly 94% were seen once, and the ten largest hold under 0.3%. Germline V gene data show CDR1 as SNHLY and CDR2 as FYNNEI. The V end was cut by 6 bases, the J end by 2 bases, with 13 bases between. This CDR3 has 14 residues. This clonotype was sampled from a human donor in good health. The sequencing input was T cells isolated from PBMCs. The chain combines TRBV2 with TRBJ2-5, with D tentatively TRBD1 (5 bases). In DNA, the CDR3 is TGTGCCAGCAGCTTTTCAGGGCCTCAAGAGACCCAGTACTTC. Protein sequence: CASSFSGPQETQYF.